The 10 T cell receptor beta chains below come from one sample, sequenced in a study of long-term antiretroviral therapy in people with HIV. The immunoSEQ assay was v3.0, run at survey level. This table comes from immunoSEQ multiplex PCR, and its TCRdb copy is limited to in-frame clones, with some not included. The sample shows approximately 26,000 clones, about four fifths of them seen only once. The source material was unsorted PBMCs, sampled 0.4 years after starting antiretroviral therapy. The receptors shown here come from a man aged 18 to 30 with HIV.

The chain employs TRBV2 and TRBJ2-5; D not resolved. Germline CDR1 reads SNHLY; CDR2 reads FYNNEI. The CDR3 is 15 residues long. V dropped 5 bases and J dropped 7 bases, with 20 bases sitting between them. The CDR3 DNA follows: TGTGCCAGCAGTTTTCCTGTGGGCCTCATAGGGACCCAGTACTTC. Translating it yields CASSFPVGLIGTQYF.

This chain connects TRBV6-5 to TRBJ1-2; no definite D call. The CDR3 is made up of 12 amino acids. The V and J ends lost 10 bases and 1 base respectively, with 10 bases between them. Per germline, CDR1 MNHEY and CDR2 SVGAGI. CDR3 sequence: CATHGDNYGYTF. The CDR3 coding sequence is TGTGCCACTCATGGAGATAACTATGGCTACACCTTC.

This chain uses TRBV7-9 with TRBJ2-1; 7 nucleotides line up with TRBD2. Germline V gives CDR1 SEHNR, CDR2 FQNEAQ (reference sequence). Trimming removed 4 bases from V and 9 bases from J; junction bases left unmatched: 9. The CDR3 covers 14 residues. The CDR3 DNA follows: TGTGCCAGCAGCTCTATCGCGGGGAGGGCTGAGCAGTTCTTC. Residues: CASSSIAGRAEQFF.

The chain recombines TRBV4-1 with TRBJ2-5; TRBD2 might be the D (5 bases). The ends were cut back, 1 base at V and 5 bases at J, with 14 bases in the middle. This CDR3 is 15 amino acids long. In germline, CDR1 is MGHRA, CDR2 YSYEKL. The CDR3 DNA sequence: TGCGCCAGCAGCCAAGTCCGGGGAATGATGGAGACCCAGTACTTC. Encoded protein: CASSQVRGMMETQYF.

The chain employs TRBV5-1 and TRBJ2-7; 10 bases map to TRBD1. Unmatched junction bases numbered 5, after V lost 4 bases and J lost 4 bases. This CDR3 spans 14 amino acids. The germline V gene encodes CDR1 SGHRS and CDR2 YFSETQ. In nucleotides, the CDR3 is TGCGCCAGCAGCCCTGGACAGGGGGGGTACGAGCAGTACTTC. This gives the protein CASSPGQGGYEQYF.

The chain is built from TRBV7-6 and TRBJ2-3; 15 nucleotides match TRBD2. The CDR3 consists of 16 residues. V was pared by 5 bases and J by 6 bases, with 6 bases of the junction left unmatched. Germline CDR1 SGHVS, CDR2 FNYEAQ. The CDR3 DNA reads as TGTGCCAGCAGCCCAGGACTAGCGGGAGGGGGGGATACGCAGTATTTT. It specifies CASSPGLAGGGDTQYF.

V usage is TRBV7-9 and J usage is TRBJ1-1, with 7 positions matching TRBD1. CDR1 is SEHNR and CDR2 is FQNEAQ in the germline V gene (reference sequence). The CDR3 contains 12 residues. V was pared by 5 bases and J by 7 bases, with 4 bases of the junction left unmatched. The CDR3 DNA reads TGTGCCAGCAGCCCAGGGGGGAATGAAGCTTTCTTT. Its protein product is CASSPGGNEAFF.

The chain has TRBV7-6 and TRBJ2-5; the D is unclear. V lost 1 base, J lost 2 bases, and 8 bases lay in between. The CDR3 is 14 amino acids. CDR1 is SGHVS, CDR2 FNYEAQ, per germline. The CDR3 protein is CASSLDRTQETQYF. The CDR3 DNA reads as TGTGCCAGCAGCTTAGATCGGACGCAAGAGACCCAGTACTTC.

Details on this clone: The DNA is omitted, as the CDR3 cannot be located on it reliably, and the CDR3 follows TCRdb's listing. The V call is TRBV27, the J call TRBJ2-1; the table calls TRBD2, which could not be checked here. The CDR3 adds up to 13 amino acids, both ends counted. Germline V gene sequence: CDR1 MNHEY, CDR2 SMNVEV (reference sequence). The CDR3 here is CASSSSDFYEQFF.

DNA for the CDR3: TGTGCCACCAGCAGAGAGGGGGGGAGCTCCTACGAGCAGTACTTC. This translates into CATSREGGSSYEQYF. The V gene is TRBV15, the J gene TRBJ2-7; 7 bases are shared with TRBD2. CDR1 and CDR2 (germline): LNHNV, YYDKDF (reference sequence). The V segment lost 0 bases and the J segment 0 bases; nucleotides outside the gene matches: 2. The CDR3 extends over 15 amino acids.